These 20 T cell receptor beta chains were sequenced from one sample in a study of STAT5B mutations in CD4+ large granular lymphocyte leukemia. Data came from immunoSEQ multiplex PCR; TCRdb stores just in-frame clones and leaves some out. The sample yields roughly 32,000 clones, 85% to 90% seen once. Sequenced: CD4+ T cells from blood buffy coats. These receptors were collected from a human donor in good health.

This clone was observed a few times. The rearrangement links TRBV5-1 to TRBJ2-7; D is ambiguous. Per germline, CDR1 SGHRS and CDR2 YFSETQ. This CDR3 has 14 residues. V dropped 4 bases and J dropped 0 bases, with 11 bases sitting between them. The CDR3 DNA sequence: TGCGCCAGCAGCGCATCTTCCAGCTCCTACGAGCAGTACTTC. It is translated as CASSASSSSYEQYF.

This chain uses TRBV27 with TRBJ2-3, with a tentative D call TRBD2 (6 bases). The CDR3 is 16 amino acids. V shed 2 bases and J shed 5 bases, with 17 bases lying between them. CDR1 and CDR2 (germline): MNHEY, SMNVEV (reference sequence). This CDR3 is CASSLTLPEGRDTQYF. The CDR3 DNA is TGTGCCAGCAGTTTAACGCTTCCGGAGGGTAGAGATACGCAGTATTTT.

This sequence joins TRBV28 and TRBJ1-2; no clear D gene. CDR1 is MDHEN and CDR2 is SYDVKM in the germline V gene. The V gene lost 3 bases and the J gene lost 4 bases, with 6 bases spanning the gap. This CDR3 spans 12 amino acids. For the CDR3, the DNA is TGTGCCAGCAGTTTTCCCACCTATGGCTACACCTTC. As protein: CASSFPTYGYTF.

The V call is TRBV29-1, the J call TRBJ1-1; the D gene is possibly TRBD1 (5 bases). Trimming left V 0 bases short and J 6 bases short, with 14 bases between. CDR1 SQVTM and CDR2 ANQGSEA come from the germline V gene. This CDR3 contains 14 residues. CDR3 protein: CSVEDTGGSPEAFF. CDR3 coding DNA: TGCAGCGTTGAAGATACGGGGGGGAGCCCTGAAGCTTTCTTT.

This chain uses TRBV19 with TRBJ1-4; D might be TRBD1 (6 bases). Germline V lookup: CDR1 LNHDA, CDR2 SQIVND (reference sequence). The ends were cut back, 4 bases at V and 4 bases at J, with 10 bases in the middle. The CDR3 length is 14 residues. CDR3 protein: CASSRQALNEKLFF. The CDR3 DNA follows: TGTGCCAGTAGTAGACAGGCCCTTAATGAAAAACTGTTTTTT. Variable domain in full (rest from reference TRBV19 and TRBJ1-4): DGGITQSPKYLFRKEGQNVTLSCEQNLNHDAMYWYRQDPGQGLRLIYYSQIVNDFQKGDIAEGYSVSREKKESFPLTVTSAQKNPTAFYLCASSRQALNEKLFFGSGTQLSVL.

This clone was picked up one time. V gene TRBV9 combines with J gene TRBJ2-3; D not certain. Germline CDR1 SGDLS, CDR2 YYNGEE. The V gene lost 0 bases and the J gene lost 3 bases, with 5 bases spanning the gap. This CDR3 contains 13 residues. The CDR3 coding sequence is TGTGCCAGCAGCGTAGCGGGTACAGATACGCAGTATTTT. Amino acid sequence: CASSVAGTDTQYF.

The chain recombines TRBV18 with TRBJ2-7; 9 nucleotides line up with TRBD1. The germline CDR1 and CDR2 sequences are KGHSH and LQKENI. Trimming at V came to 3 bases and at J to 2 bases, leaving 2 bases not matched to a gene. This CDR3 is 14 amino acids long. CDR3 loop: CASSPWDRAYEQYF. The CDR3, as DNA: TGTGCCAGCTCACCCTGGGACAGGGCCTACGAGCAGTACTTC.

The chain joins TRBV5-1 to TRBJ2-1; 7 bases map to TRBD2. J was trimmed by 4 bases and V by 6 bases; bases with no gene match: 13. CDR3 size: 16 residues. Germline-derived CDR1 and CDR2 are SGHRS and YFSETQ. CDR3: CASKSDMASGYNEQFF. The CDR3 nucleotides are TGCGCCAGCAAATCGGATATGGCTAGCGGTTACAATGAGCAGTTCTTC.

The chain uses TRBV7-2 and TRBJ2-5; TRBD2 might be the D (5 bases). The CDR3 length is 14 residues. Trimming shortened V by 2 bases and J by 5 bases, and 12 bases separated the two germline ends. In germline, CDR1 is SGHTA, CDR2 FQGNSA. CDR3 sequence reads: CASSLYLGLETQYF. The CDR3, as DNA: TGTGCCAGCAGCTTATACCTAGGACTGGAGACCCAGTACTTC.

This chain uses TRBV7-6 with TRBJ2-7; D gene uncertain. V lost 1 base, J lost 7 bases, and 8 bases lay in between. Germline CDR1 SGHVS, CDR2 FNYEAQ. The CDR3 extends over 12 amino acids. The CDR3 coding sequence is TGTGCCAGCAGCTTAGATAGCCGGGAGCAGTACTTC. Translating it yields CASSLDSREQYF.

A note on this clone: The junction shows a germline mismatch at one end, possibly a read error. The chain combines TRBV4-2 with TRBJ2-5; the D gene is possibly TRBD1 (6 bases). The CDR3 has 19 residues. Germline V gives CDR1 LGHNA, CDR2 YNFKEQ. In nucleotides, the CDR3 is TGTGTCAGCAGCCAAGATGTCTTCCCCGGCAGGGGCCGACAAGAGACCCAGTACTTC. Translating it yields CVSSQDVFPGRGRQETQYF.

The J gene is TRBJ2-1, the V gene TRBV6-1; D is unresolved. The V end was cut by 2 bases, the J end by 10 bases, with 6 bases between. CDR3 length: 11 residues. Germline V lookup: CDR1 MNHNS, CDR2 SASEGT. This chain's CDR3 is CASSEMSEQFF. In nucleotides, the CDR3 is TGTGCCAGCAGTGAAATGTCAGAGCAGTTCTTC.

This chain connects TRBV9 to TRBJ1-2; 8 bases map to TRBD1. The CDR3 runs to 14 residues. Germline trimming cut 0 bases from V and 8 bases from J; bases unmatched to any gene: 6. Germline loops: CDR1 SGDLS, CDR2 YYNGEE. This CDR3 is CASSVGEGQGGYTF. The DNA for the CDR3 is TGTGCCAGCAGCGTAGGAGAAGGACAGGGAGGCTACACCTTC. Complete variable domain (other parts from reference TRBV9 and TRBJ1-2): DSGVTQTPKHLITATGQRVTLRCSPRSGDLSVYWYQQSLDQGLQFLIQYYNGEERAKGNILERFSAQQFPDLHSELNLSSLELGDSALYFCASSVGEGQGGYTFGSGTRLTVV.

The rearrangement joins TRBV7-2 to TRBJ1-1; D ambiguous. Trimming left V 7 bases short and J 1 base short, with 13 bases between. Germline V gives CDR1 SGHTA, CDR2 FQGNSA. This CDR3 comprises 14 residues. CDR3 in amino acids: CASTPRSGNTEAFF. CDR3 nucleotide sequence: TGTGCCAGCACCCCCCGGTCAGGGAACACTGAAGCTTTCTTT.

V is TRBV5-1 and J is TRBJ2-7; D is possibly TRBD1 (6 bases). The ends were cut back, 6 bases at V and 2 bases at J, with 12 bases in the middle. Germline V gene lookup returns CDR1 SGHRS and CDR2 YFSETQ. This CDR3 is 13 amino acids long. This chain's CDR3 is CASTPGHTYEQYF. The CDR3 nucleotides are TGCGCCAGCACCCCGGGACACACCTACGAGCAGTACTTC.

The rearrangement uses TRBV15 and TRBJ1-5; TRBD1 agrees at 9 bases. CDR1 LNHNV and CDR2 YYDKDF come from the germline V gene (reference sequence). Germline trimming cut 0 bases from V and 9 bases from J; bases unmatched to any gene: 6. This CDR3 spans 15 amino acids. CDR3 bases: TGTGCCACCAGCAGAGAGGGACAGGGAATTCGGCCCCAGCATTTT. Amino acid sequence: CATSREGQGIRPQHF.

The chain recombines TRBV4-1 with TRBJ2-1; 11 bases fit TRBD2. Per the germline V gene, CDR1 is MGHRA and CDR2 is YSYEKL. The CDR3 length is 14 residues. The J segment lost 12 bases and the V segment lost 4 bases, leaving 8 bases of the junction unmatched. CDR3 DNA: TGCGCCAGCAGCCGCCCACTAGCGGGAGTGGGGCAGTTCTTC. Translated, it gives CASSRPLAGVGQFF.

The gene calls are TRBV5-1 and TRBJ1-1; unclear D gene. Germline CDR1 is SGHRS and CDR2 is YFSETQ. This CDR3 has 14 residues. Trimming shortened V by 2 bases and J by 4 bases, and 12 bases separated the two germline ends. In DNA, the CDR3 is TGCGCCAGCAGCTTTAGGGATGTGGCCACTGAAGCTTTCTTT. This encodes CASSFRDVATEAFF.

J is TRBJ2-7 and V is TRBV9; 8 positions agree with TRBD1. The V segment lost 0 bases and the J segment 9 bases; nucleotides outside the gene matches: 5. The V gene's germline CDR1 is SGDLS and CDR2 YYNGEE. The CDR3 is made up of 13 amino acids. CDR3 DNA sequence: TGTGCCAGCAGCGTAGAGGGGACAGGAGGGCAGTACTTC. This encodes CASSVEGTGGQYF.

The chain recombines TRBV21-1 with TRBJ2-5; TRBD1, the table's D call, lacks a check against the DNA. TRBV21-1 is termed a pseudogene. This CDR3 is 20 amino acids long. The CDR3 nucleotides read TGTGCCAGCAGCAAAGAGACGGGCAGGCCACTGGGAAGGGGTCAAGAGACCCAGTACTTC. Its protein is CASSKETGRPLGRGQETQYF.